This TCR beta chain was found in a study of blood T cells in healthy people across ages. Next came a second PCR, run for about 6 to 12 cycles, which used a sample-barcoded 5' primer along with a J-beta primer mix. TCRdb redid the calling of the 5' RACE reads with MiXCR, one entry per CDR3 protein. Among roughly 2 million distinct CDR3 sequences listed, roughly 50% were seen once. The clonotype originates from a woman in her thirties or forties in good health. Sequenced material: blood.

For the CDR3, the DNA is TGTGCCAGCAGTTATCAACTTTTCTATGGCTACACCTTC. Its protein is CASSYQLFYGYTF. The chain links TRBV6-5 to TRBJ1-2, with no clear D. The CDR3 is 13 amino acids. The germline V gene has CDR1 MNHEY and CDR2 SVGAGI. V gave up 3 bases and J gave up 4 bases, with 9 bases separating them.